This T cell receptor (delta chain) was recorded in a study of gamma-delta T cells after stem cell transplantation. This clone is termed medium-sized. The same CDR3 also results from other DNA sequences found in this sample. TCRdb re-analyzed the RT-PCR reads via CATT. The sample carries a few thousand delta-chain clones, approximately 3.5% recorded once. Germline CDR1 GEAIGNYY, CDR2 EKD. CDR3 size: 21 residues. V was trimmed by 0 bases and J by 0 bases, leaving 20 bases between them. The sample taken for sequencing was gamma-delta T cells. This TCR was sampled from a human donor. It is not recorded whose cells these are; they may come from a transplant donor. V and J are TRDV2 and TRDJ3; D unclear. DNA for the CDR3: TGTGCCTGTGACACCGGCTGGTCATCGACCGCTAGCTCCTGGGACACCCGACAGATGTTTTTC. Protein sequence: CACDTGWSSTASSWDTRQMFF.